Presented here are 24 T cell receptor beta chains from one specimen sequenced in a study of cytomegalovirus exposure and HLA in healthy donors (dated by TCRdb to 2017 to 2019). The library was built by means of the immunoSEQ multiplex PCR assay. For the multiplex PCR, a mixture combining 60 forward primers for TCR Vbeta segments and 13 reverse primers for TCR Jbeta segments was used. TCRdb carries this immuneACCESS record with in-frame sequences only. Its versions omit some clonotypes, under half of them owing to an unresolved V gene in the studies checked, with the rest unexplained. In all, the sample holds 150,000 to 200,000 clones, and roughly 8.7% of those were seen once. 1% to 1.5% of the sample is in the top ten clones. Sequences were obtained from PBMCs. Receptor source: a woman aged 30 to 39 in good health and CMV-seropositive.

The CDR3 spells CASSLGRQGTNTEAFF. The CDR3, as DNA: TGTGCCAGCAGCTTGGGCCGACAGGGGACTAACACTGAAGCTTTCTTT. V gene TRBV5-4 combines with J gene TRBJ1-1; 8 nucleotides match TRBD1. This CDR3 has 16 residues. Germline loops: CDR1 SGHNT, CDR2 YYREEE (reference sequence). V trimming: 0 bases; J trimming: 2 bases; junction bases outside the gene matches: 6.

This clone showed up just a few times. The rearrangement uses TRBV27 and TRBJ2-2; 7 positions agree with TRBD1. This CDR3 has 17 residues. V lost 1 base, J lost 0 bases, and 5 bases stayed unmatched. CDR1 is MNHEY, CDR2 SMNVEV, per germline (reference sequence). The CDR3 here is CASSLLGQGANTGELFF. In DNA, the CDR3 is TGTGCCAGCAGTTTATTAGGTCAGGGGGCGAACACCGGGGAGCTGTTTTTT.

This clone was counted a few times. The V call is TRBV7-9, the J call TRBJ1-2, with 7 positions matching TRBD1. Germline lookup yields CDR1 SEHNR and CDR2 FQNEAQ (reference sequence). J was trimmed by 6 bases and V by 6 bases; bases with no gene match: 7. This CDR3 contains 13 residues. In nucleotides, the CDR3 is TGTGCCAGCAGTTCGGACAGGATAAATGGCTACACCTTC. This gives the protein CASSSDRINGYTF.

This sequence joins TRBV6-5 and TRBJ2-7; TRBD1 might be the D (5 bases). This CDR3 has 13 amino acids. From germline, CDR1 is MNHEY and CDR2 SVGAGI. Trimming removed 5 bases from V and 3 bases from J, with 11 bases in between. CDR3 in amino acids: CASSRTYGYEQYF. Here the CDR3 DNA reads TGTGCCAGCAGTAGGACATACGGCTACGAGCAGTACTTC.

A word on this clone: The same CDR3 can be traced to other DNA sequences in this sample. This chain joins TRBV5-1 and TRBJ1-3; the D is unclear. The V end was cut by 4 bases, the J end by 1 base, with 15 bases between. This CDR3 contains 16 residues. Germline CDR1 and CDR2: SGHRS and YFSETQ. This CDR3 reads CASSLRASGSGNTIYF. CDR3 nucleotides: TGCGCCAGCAGCCTACGAGCCTCCGGGTCTGGAAACACCATATATTTT.

This clone has a handful of counts. The V and J genes are TRBV13 and TRBJ2-5, with a possible D match to TRBD2 (7 bases). The CDR3 covers 15 residues. The germline V gene encodes CDR1 PRHDT and CDR2 FYEKMQ (reference sequence). The V and J ends lost 0 bases and 5 bases respectively, with 13 bases between them. The CDR3 loop reads CASSLGQGGYETQYF. CDR3 sequence (DNA): TGTGCCAGCAGCTTAGGACAGGGAGGGTACGAGACCCAGTACTTC.

This clone turned up a few times. The rearrangement uses TRBV7-2 and TRBJ2-7; 10 positions match TRBD2. With 4 bases clipped from V and 8 bases from J, the junction kept 14 bases outside the gene matches. The CDR3 is 16 residues long. Germline CDR1 reads SGHTA; CDR2 reads FQGNSA. The CDR3 DNA reads as TGTGCCAGCAGCTCCGAACGGACAGCGGGAGGGAGGAAGCAGTACTTC. Translated: CASSSERTAGGRKQYF.

This clone has only a few counts. This chain uses TRBV9 with TRBJ1-1; 7 positions match TRBD1. Germline values: CDR1 SGDLS, CDR2 YYNGEE. This CDR3 contains 15 residues. The ends lost 4 bases at V and 0 bases at J; junction bases unmatched: 6. CDR3 DNA: TGTGCCAGCAGCACAAGGGGGCCCATGAACACTGAAGCTTTCTTT. This codes for CASSTRGPMNTEAFF. Together with reference TRBV9 and TRBJ1-1, the CDR3 gives the full variable domain: DSGVTQTPKHLITATGQRVTLRCSPRSGDLSVYWYQQSLDQGLQFLIQYYNGEERAKGNILERFSAQQFPDLHSELNLSSLELGDSALYFCASSTRGPMNTEAFFGQGTRLTVV.

The chain is built from TRBV9 and TRBJ2-1; TRBD2 matches at 7 bases. CDR1 is SGDLS and CDR2 is YYNGEE in the germline V gene. The CDR3 loop spans 15 amino acids. V lost 4 bases and J lost 4; bases outside the gene matches: 8. This chain's CDR3 is CASSIASGTYNEQFF. The CDR3, as DNA: TGTGCCAGCAGCATCGCTAGCGGCACTTACAATGAGCAGTTCTTC. The variable domain in full, with the rest retrieved from reference TRBV9 and TRBJ2-1, is DSGVTQTPKHLITATGQRVTLRCSPRSGDLSVYWYQQSLDQGLQFLIQYYNGEERAKGNILERFSAQQFPDLHSELNLSSLELGDSALYFCASSIASGTYNEQFFGPGTRLTVL.

A few counts support this clone. This rearrangement joins TRBV19 to TRBJ1-2, with 7 bases matching TRBD1. Germline V CDR1 and CDR2: LNHDA, SQIVND (reference sequence). The CDR3 runs 16 residues. Unmatched junction bases numbered 9, after V lost 5 bases and J lost 0 bases. This chain's CDR3 is CASSRDSLGTNYGYTF. The CDR3 DNA sequence: TGTGCCAGTAGTCGGGACAGTCTGGGAACTAACTATGGCTACACCTTC. The variable domain in full, completed from reference TRBV19 and TRBJ1-2, reads DGGITQSPKYLFRKEGQNVTLSCEQNLNHDAMYWYRQDPGQGLRLIYYSQIVNDFQKGDIAEGYSVSREKKESFPLTVTSAQKNPTAFYLCASSRDSLGTNYGYTFGSGTRLTVV.

The chain has TRBV2 and TRBJ2-7; a possible D gene is TRBD2 (6 bases). The germline V gene has CDR1 SNHLY and CDR2 FYNNEI. The V end was cut by 7 bases, the J end by 0 bases, with 10 bases between. CDR3 size: 13 residues. CDR3 sequence reads: CASIAALSYEQYF. CDR3 bases: TGTGCCAGCATAGCGGCCCTCTCCTACGAGCAGTACTTC.

The V and J genes are TRBV5-1 and TRBJ2-1, with D uncertain. The CDR3 is 13 residues long. CDR1 SGHRS and CDR2 YFSETQ come from the germline V gene. The germline V and J ends were trimmed by 4 bases and 9 bases, with 14 bases remaining between them. CDR3 amino acids: CASSQFVAAEQFF. The CDR3, as DNA: TGCGCCAGCAGCCAATTCGTTGCGGCTGAGCAGTTCTTC.

The chain joins TRBV6-8 to TRBJ2-4; 12 bases are a match to TRBD2. Germline values: CDR1 MNHGY, CDR2 SAAAGT. The CDR3 loop spans 18 amino acids. The trim removed 7 bases at V and 3 bases at J, leaving 13 bases unmatched. CDR3 DNA sequence: TGTGCCAGCACGCTTGCTAGCGGGAGGGGGAGGGGCAAAAACATTCAGTACTTC. This codes for CASTLASGRGRGKNIQYF.

The chain employs TRBV5-8 and TRBJ2-7, with 9 bases identical to TRBD2. Looked up from germline, CDR1 is SGHTS and CDR2 is YDEGEE. V trimming: 7 bases; J trimming: 0 bases; junction bases outside the gene matches: 5. This CDR3 has 14 amino acids. The CDR3 DNA reads as TGTGCCAGCCCGGGACTAGCCGCCTCCTACGAGCAGTACTTC. It specifies CASPGLAASYEQYF.

The V gene is TRBV18, the J gene TRBJ2-7; 10 bases match TRBD2. CDR3 length: 16 residues. J lost 6 bases, V lost 3 bases, and 11 bases had no gene match. CDR1 and CDR2 from the germline V gene are KGHSH and LQKENI. CDR3 in amino acids: CASSPSSRTSGGEQYF. CDR3 sequence (DNA): TGTGCCAGCTCACCCTCTAGTCGGACTAGCGGTGGCGAGCAGTACTTC.

Details on this clone: Its ends do not fully match the called genes, so a read error is possible. The same CDR3 also results from other DNA sequences found in this sample. The chain employs TRBV30 and TRBJ1-2; D possibly corresponds to TRBD1 (5 bases). The germline CDR1 and CDR2 sequences are GTSNPN and SVGIG (reference sequence). This CDR3 has 12 residues. The CDR3: CAWSRQSYGYTF. The CDR3 nucleotides read TGTGCATGGAGTAGACAGAGCTATGGCTACACCTTC.

The chain joins TRBV19 to TRBJ1-1; tentatively, D is TRBD1 (6 bases). The CDR3 covers 14 residues. V was trimmed by 4 bases and J by 1 base, leaving 10 bases between them. The germline V gene has CDR1 LNHDA and CDR2 SQIVND (reference sequence). The CDR3 here is CASSTDSENTEAFF. CDR3 DNA: TGTGCCAGTAGTACGGACAGCGAGAACACTGAAGCTTTCTTT.

This clone turned up a few times. J is TRBJ2-7 and V is TRBV9, with D perhaps TRBD2 (5 bases). From germline, CDR1 is SGDLS and CDR2 YYNGEE. V was shortened by 0 bases and J by 2 bases, with 12 bases between the two germline ends. This CDR3 has 15 residues. The CDR3 spells CASSVGHSVAYEQYF. In nucleotides, the CDR3 is TGTGCCAGCAGCGTAGGTCATAGCGTAGCCTACGAGCAGTACTTC.

This chain joins TRBV9 and TRBJ1-3; weak D call: TRBD1 (6 bases). The CDR3 contains 15 residues. V lost 3 bases to trimming and J lost 0 bases, with 10 bases between them. Germline V gene data show CDR1 as SGDLS and CDR2 as YYNGEE. The CDR3 region has the DNA TGTGCCAGCAGCGCCACAGGGCTCTCTGGAAACACCATATATTTT. Translation gives CASSATGLSGNTIYF.

The chain joins TRBV12-5 to TRBJ1-2; the D gene is possibly TRBD1 (5 bases). Trimming shortened V by 5 bases and J by 4 bases, and 11 bases separated the two germline ends. CDR3 size: 13 residues. The germline CDR1 and CDR2 sequences are LGHNT and FRNRAP. CDR3 coding DNA: TGTGCTAGTGGTCCGTCAGGGCCCTATGGCTACACCTTC. Encoded protein: CASGPSGPYGYTF. Variable domain in full (rest from reference TRBV12-5 and TRBJ1-2): DARVTQTPRHKVTEMGQEVTMRCQPILGHNTVFWYRQTMMQGLELLAYFRNRAPLDDSGMPKDRFSAEMPDATLATLKIQPSEPRDSAVYFCASGPSGPYGYTFGSGTRLTVV.

The J gene is TRBJ1-5, the V gene TRBV27; D is possibly TRBD1 (6 bases). This CDR3 is built from 17 residues. Trimming removed 5 bases from V and 7 bases from J, with 24 bases in between. Germline V gene data show CDR1 as MNHEY and CDR2 as SMNVEV (reference sequence). The CDR3 DNA follows: TGTGCCAGCAGTCCTCGACCCCCGGACAGTTCTAGCCAGCCCCAGCATTTT. Its translation is CASSPRPPDSSSQPQHF.

The chain joins TRBV7-9 to TRBJ1-4; 8 positions agree with TRBD1. Germline V CDR1 and CDR2: SEHNR, FQNEAQ (reference sequence). V lost 9 bases to trimming and J lost 6 bases; unmatched junction nucleotides: 6. The CDR3 spans 13 residues. CDR3: CASVTGGDEKLFF. In DNA, the CDR3 is TGTGCCAGTGTAACAGGGGGAGATGAAAAACTGTTTTTT.

This clone came up a few times. CDR3 in amino acids: CASSSLGRGSTEAFF. The DNA for the CDR3 is TGTGCCAGCAGTTCCCTGGGCAGGGGGAGCACTGAAGCTTTCTTT. The V gene is TRBV6-1, the J gene TRBJ1-1; the match to TRBD1 covers 7 bases. The CDR3 runs to 15 residues. Germline V gene lookup returns CDR1 MNHNS and CDR2 SASEGT. Trimming cost V 5 bases and J 4 bases; bases outside gene matches: 10.

Comment on this clone: Relative to the germline gene, one junction end is altered; a read error may explain this. This same CDR3 is encoded by further DNA sequences in the sample. This sequence joins TRBV9 and TRBJ1-1; 7 bases agree with TRBD1. This CDR3 has 15 amino acids. Germline CDR1 reads SGDLS; CDR2 reads YYNGEE. The CDR3 loop reads CASSTPTGLNTEAFF. The DNA for the CDR3 is TGTGCCAGCAGCACCCCGACAGGGTTGAACACTGAAGCCTTCTTT. The entire variable domain, with the rest obtained from reference TRBV9 and TRBJ1-1, is as follows: DSGVTQTPKHLITATGQRVTLRCSPRSGDLSVYWYQQSLDQGLQFLIQYYNGEERAKGNILERFSAQQFPDLHSELNLSSLELGDSALYFCASSTPTGLNTEAFFGQGTRLTVV.